This is a list of T cell receptor beta chains from one sample in a study of patients and donors after allogeneic stem cell transplantation. TCRdb itself ran the RT-PCR reads through MiXCR, one entry per CDR3 protein. The sample yields around 70,000 distinct CDR3 sequences, about 25% seen once. Sequencing input: blood, either unsorted or a sorted T cell fraction (not recorded which). The source is a human donor who was either an allogeneic HSCT recipient or a stem cell or donor lymphocyte infusion donor (not recorded which). It is not recorded whose cells these are; they may come from a transplant donor. The CDR3 runs from the conserved cysteine through the conserved F or W. Fields, in order: J gene, V gene, clone size, D gene, CDR3 protein, CDR3 DNA. The D gene is left open where the match is weak. Not every row has a clone size; where given, it reads once, few, many or a size class.

TRBJ2-3,TRBV12-3/TRBV12-4,few,TRBD2,CASSSWTSDQWDTQYF,TGTGCCAGCAGTTCCTGGACTAGCGACCAATGGGATACGCAGTATTTT
TRBJ2-1,TRBV12-3/TRBV12-4,-,TRBD2,CASSLWGLAGAGYNEQFF,TGTGCCAGCAGTTTATGGGGACTAGCGGGAGCTGGGTACAATGAGCAGTTCTTC
TRBJ2-7,TRBV20-1,-,TRBD2,CSARGGSGSYEQYF,TGCAGTGCTAGAGGGGGCAGCGGGAGTTACGAGCAGTACTTC
TRBJ1-1,TRBV25-1,few,-,CASSEYSGLPVEAFF,TGTGCCAGCAGTGAATACTCGGGGCTTCCAGTTGAAGCTTTCTTT
TRBJ2-7,TRBV7-9,many,-,CASSLPGPYEQYF,TGTGCCAGCAGCTTACCAGGCCCCTACGAGCAGTACTTC
TRBJ2-1,TRBV6-2/TRBV6-3,-,TRBD2,CASSSRREGLRDEQFF,TGTGCCAGCAGTTCAAGGCGGGAGGGCCTTAGGGATGAGCAGTTCTTC
TRBJ1-4,TRBV7-8,-,TRBD1,CASSLLGQGSEKLFF,TGTGCCAGCAGCTTATTGGGACAGGGGTCTGAAAAACTGTTTTTT
TRBJ2-1,TRBV7-9,few,TRBD2,CASSPRPSGISEQFF,TGTGCCAGCAGCCCCAGGCCTAGCGGGATAAGTGAGCAGTTCTTC
TRBJ2-2,TRBV20-1,few,-,CSAEGQLTGELFF,TGCAGTGCGGAAGGACAGCTCACCGGGGAGCTGTTTTTT
TRBJ1-2,TRBV5-1,few,TRBD1,CASSLSGQGHYGYTF,TGCGCCAGCAGCTTGTCTGGACAGGGACACTATGGCTACACCTTC
TRBJ1-2,TRBV6-1,few,-,CASITTANYGYTF,TGTGCCAGCATCACGACAGCAAACTATGGCTACACCTTC
TRBJ2-1,TRBV7-2,many,TRBD1,CASSLDYRGYNEQFF,TGTGCCAGCAGCCTGGACTACAGGGGGTACAATGAGCAGTTCTTC
TRBJ2-5,TRBV9,few,-,CASSVGTIDQETQYF,TGTGCCAGCAGCGTAGGGACTATCGACCAAGAGACCCAGTACTTC
TRBJ2-7,TRBV5-1,few,TRBD1,CASAGQGLSYEQYF,TGCGCCAGCGCCGGACAGGGATTATCCTACGAGCAGTACTTC
TRBJ1-5,TRBV7-2,-,-,CASSPPGQAGRPQHF,TGTGCCAGCAGCCCACCGGGACAAGCCGGGAGGCCCCAGCATTTT
TRBJ2-5,TRBV12-3/TRBV12-4,-,-,CASSSESPAGKTQYF,TGTGCCAGCAGTTCCGAGTCCCCCGCGGGAAAGACCCAGTACTTC
TRBJ1-3,TRBV7-7,few,-,CASSLLGGNTIYF,TGTGCTAGCAGCTTATTAGGGGGAAACACCATATATTTT
TRBJ1-1,TRBV12-3/TRBV12-4,many,-,CASSYSWWHTEAFF,TGTGCCAGCAGTTATTCCTGGTGGCACACTGAAGCTTTCTTT
TRBJ2-1,TRBV3-1,-,-,CASSQRDGYNEQFF,TGTGCCAGCAGCCAACGGGACGGCTACAATGAGCAGTTCTTC
TRBJ1-2,TRBV18,-,-,CASSPPGGPDGYTF,TGTGCCAGCTCACCACCGGGGGGTCCTGATGGCTACACCTTC
TRBJ2-7,TRBV13,-,-,CASSLGDEQYF,TGTGCCAGCAGCTTAGGGGACGAGCAGTACTTC
TRBJ2-3,TRBV12-3/TRBV12-4,few,TRBD2,CASRGLATSTDTQYF,TGTGCCAGCAGAGGACTAGCGACTAGCACAGATACGCAGTATTTT
TRBJ1-1,TRBV7-3,-,-,CASSPPGRNTEAFF,TGTGCCAGCAGCCCGCCCGGACGGAACACTGAAGCTTTCTTT
TRBJ2-2,TRBV4-3,-,TRBD2,CASSQDFGSLADNTGELFF,TGCGCCAGCAGCCAAGATTTTGGGAGTCTAGCGGACAACACCGGGGAGCTGTTTTTT
TRBJ2-3,TRBV6-6,few,-,CASSYTRGQDTQYF,TGTGCCAGCAGTTACACCCGGGGCCAAGATACGCAGTATTTT
TRBJ1-3,TRBV5-1,medium-sized,-,CASSLGVGSGNTIYF,TGCGCCAGCAGCTTGGGGGTCGGCTCTGGAAACACCATATATTTT
TRBJ2-1,TRBV29-1,once,-,CSVGRERYNEQFF,TGCAGCGTTGGACGGGAGCGGTACAATGAGCAGTTCTTC
TRBJ2-3,TRBV5-6,-,-,CASSLWSDDTDTQYF,TGTGCCAGCAGCTTGTGGTCGGACGACACAGATACGCAGTATTTT
TRBJ1-1,TRBV14,-,-,CASSQRGGNTEAFF,TGTGCCAGCAGCCAGAGGGGGGGCAACACTGAAGCTTTCTTT
TRBJ2-1,TRBV30,-,TRBD1,CAWSTGTEMYNEQFF,TGTGCCTGGAGTACCGGGACAGAGATGTACAATGAGCAGTTCTTC
TRBJ2-2,TRBV4-2,few,-,CASSFGTSNTGELFF,TGTGCCAGCAGCTTTGGGACTTCTAACACCGGGGAGCTGTTTTTT
TRBJ2-1,TRBV2,few,TRBD2,CASSEALAGAGEQFF,TGTGCCAGCAGTGAAGCCCTAGCGGGAGCTGGGGAGCAGTTCTTC
TRBJ2-1,TRBV12-3/TRBV12-4,few,TRBD2,CASSARTSGNEQFF,TGTGCCAGCAGTGCCCGGACTAGTGGCAATGAGCAGTTCTTC
TRBJ2-7,TRBV6-2/TRBV6-3,-,TRBD2,CASSYPLRGREYEQYF,TGTGCCAGCAGTTATCCCCTTCGGGGGAGGGAATACGAGCAGTACTTC
TRBJ1-3,TRBV28,few,-,CASSPPRTTRQTPSGNTIYF,TGTGCCAGCAGTCCCCCGAGGACGACACGACAGACTCCCTCTGGAAACACCATATATTTT
TRBJ1-5,TRBV20-1,few,-,CSASNSGGISNQPQHF,TGCAGTGCTAGTAATTCGGGGGGTATTAGCAATCAGCCCCAGCATTTT
TRBJ1-6,TRBV5-1,-,TRBD1,CASSWTGSSYNSPLHF,TGCGCCAGCAGTTGGACAGGGAGCTCCTATAATTCACCCCTCCACTTT
TRBJ2-7,TRBV19,-,TRBD1,CASSRTGVSYEQYF,TGTGCCAGTAGTCGGACAGGGGTCTCCTACGAGCAGTACTTC
TRBJ2-2,TRBV4-1,-,-,CASSQVPANTGELFF,TGCGCCAGCAGCCAAGTTCCCGCGAACACCGGGGAGCTGTTTTTT
TRBJ1-5,TRBV7-2,few,-,CASSLVRDQPQHF,TGTGCCAGCAGCTTAGTCAGGGATCAGCCCCAGCATTTT
TRBJ1-6,TRBV4-1,few,-,CASSQETGFDSPLHF,TGCGCCAGCAGCCAAGAGACAGGTTTTGATTCACCCCTCCACTTT
TRBJ1-6,TRBV6-6,-,-,CDSSYAGHLNSPLHF,TGTGACAGCAGTTACGCGGGACACCTTAATTCACCCCTCCACTTT